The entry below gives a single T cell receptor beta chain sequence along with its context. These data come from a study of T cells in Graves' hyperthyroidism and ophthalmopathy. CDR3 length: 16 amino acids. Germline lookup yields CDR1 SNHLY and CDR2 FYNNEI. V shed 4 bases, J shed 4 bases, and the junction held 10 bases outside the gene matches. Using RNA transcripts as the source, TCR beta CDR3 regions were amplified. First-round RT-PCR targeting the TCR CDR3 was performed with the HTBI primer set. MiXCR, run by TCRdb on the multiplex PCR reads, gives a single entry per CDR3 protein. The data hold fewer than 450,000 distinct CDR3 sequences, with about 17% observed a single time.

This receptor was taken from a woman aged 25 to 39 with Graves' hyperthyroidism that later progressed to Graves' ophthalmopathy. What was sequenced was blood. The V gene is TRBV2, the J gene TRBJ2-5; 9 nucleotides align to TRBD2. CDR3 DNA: TGTGCCAGCAGTGGGTGGGCGGGGGGGCCGGGAGAGACCCAGTACTTC. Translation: CASSGWAGGPGETQYF.